This TCR beta chain appears in the sequencing data of a study of PD-1 blockade in classical Hodgkin lymphoma. Only one count was recorded for this clone. V dropped 4 bases and J dropped 0 bases, with 13 bases sitting between them. The CDR3 has 15 amino acids. Germline V gene data show CDR1 as SGHTS and CDR2 as YDEGEE. Libraries were prepared by immunoSEQ multiplex PCR; TCRdb keeps only in-frame clonotypes and omits some of them. Here the sample spans tens of thousands of clones, around nine tenths being singletons. Time point in this sample: newly diagnosed, previously untreated cHL patient sample. From thawed PBMCs, CD4+ T cells were purified using magnetic negative selection.

The source is a human donor with classical Hodgkin lymphoma. Sequenced: CD4+ T cells from blood. V usage is TRBV5-8 and J usage is TRBJ2-5, with D perhaps matching TRBD2 (6 bases). The CDR3 DNA reads TGTGCCAGCAGCGTTGGGGAGGACTACCAAGAGACCCAGTACTTC. Protein: CASSVGEDYQETQYF.